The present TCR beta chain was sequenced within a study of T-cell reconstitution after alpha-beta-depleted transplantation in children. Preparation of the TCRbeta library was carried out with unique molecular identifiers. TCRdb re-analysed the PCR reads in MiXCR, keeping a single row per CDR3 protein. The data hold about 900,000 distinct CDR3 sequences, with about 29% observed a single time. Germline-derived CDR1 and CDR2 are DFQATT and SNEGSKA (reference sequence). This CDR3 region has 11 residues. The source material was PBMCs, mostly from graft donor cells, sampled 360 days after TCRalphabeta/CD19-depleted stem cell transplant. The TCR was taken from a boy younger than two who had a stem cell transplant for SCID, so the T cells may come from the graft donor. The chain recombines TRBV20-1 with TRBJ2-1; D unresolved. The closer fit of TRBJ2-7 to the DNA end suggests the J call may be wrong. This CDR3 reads CSAREDNEQYF. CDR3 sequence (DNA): TGCAGTGCTAGAGAAGACAATGAGCAGTACTTC.